This T cell receptor (beta chain) was sequenced for a study of cytomegalovirus exposure and HLA in healthy donors. Study background: Around 76% of around 390 genotyped donors fell in the Caucasian-associated ancestry cluster.

This clone occurred once. The antigen remains undetermined. PCR amplification relied on 60 Vbeta primers (plus 13 Jbeta primers). Produced via immunoSEQ multiplex PCR; TCRdb's table is partial and in-frame only. The table has about 130,000 clones, about 74% seen once; the top ten hold about 3.1%. CDR3 length: 14 residues. CDR1 is LGHNA, CDR2 YNFKEQ, per germline. V was shortened by 4 bases and J by 2 bases, with 10 bases between the two germline ends. Findings of the study overall: Several of the most significant clusters were apparently associated with common viral pathogens in a later analysis. Relative to equally common others, HLA-associated TCR beta chains showed greater clonal expansion in a later analysis. Per published reports, the classifier diagnosed cytomegalovirus status with high specificity and sensitivity.

The TCR sequence derives from a man in his forties in good health and CMV-seronegative. The V and J genes are TRBV4-2 and TRBJ2-3, with a possible D match to TRBD2 (6 bases). Sequencing was performed on PBMCs. This CDR3 reads CASSPRLDTDTQYF. Here the CDR3 DNA reads TGTGCCAGCAGCCCTAGACTAGACACAGATACGCAGTATTTT.